One T cell receptor beta chain is described in this entry. The target antigen is unknown. The donors, all of them Caucasian adults, lived in Nashville, Tennessee. Investigators divided CD4+ cells into CD45RA+ naive and CD45RA-negative memory subsets. This sample was taken from a study of shared clonotypes between healthy human individuals. Study background: Per-donor plates numbered three CD4 naive, three CD4 memory, two CD8 naive and one CD8 memory. Study-level findings and limits: Naive subsets generally exceeded memory subsets in estimated richness.

Data came from immunoSEQ multiplex PCR; TCRdb stores just in-frame clones and leaves some out. The sample records about 2.4 million clones, 93% being singletons. The source material was naive CD4+ T cells from PBMCs. Stated subset: CD45RA+ positively selected. This TCR was recovered from a young man in good health. Some clones in this sample may be carry-over from other donors' samples.

CDR3 DNA: TGCGCCAGCAGCTTGAAGACTAGCGGTTTGTCCTACAATGAGCAGTTCTTC. Residues: CASSLKTSGLSYNEQFF. The genes are TRBV5-1 and TRBJ2-1; 9 bases match TRBD2. V lost 1 base and J lost 1; bases outside the gene matches: 6. Germline CDR1 reads SGHRS; CDR2 reads YFSETQ. CDR3 length: 17 residues.